These T cell receptor beta chains were read from a single sample in a study of T cells in Graves' hyperthyroidism and ophthalmopathy. MiXCR, run by TCRdb on the multiplex PCR reads, gives a single entry per CDR3 protein. The table lists about 360,000 distinct CDR3 sequences, 20% to 25% of them singletons. Sample: blood. The receptors here all came from a man between 50 and 59 years old with Graves' hyperthyroidism. Both conserved end residues are part of each CDR3. Each record gives: V gene, clone size, J gene, D gene, CDR3 DNA, CDR3 protein. The D gene is left open where the match is weak. Size values are once, few and many counts, or a class for expanded clones, and some rows have none.

V gene: TRBV5-1; clone size: few; J gene: TRBJ2-1; D gene: .; CDR3 DNA: TGCGCCAGCAGCTTGGGCGGGGTCGTCGCCAATGAGCAGTTCTTC; CDR3 protein: CASSLGGVVANEQFF
V gene: TRBV24-1; clone size: few; J gene: TRBJ1-1; D gene: .; CDR3 DNA: TGTGCCACCAGTGACGCTTTTGAAGCTTTCTTT; CDR3 protein: CATSDAFEAFF
V gene: TRBV29-1; clone size: many; J gene: TRBJ2-7; D gene: TRBD1; CDR3 DNA: TGCAGCGTTGCCAGGGGGAGTTACGAGCAGTACTTC; CDR3 protein: CSVARGSYEQYF
V gene: TRBV20-1; clone size: few; J gene: TRBJ1-2; D gene: .; CDR3 DNA: TGCAGTGCTAGACAGGGTTCTGGCTACACCTTC; CDR3 protein: CSARQGSGYTF
V gene: TRBV7-8; clone size: .; J gene: TRBJ1-4; D gene: TRBD1; CDR3 DNA: TGTGCCAGCAGCAACCGGGGGGCCAGGGGGGTTGGTGAAAAACTGTTTTTT; CDR3 protein: CASSNRGARGVGEKLFF
V gene: TRBV24-1; clone size: .; J gene: TRBJ2-5; D gene: TRBD1; CDR3 DNA: TGTGCCACCAGTGATAGGACAGGGGGACAAGAGACCCAGTACTTC; CDR3 protein: CATSDRTGGQETQYF
V gene: TRBV12-3/TRBV12-4; clone size: .; J gene: TRBJ1-2; D gene: .; CDR3 DNA: TGTGCCAGCACACGTAACTATGGCTACACCTTC; CDR3 protein: CASTRNYGYTF
V gene: TRBV30; clone size: .; J gene: TRBJ2-5; D gene: .; CDR3 DNA: TGTGCCTCCTCCTTCGGGAGTCGCCCAGAGACCCAGTACTTC; CDR3 protein: CASSFGSRPETQYF
V gene: TRBV5-6; clone size: many; J gene: TRBJ2-3; D gene: TRBD2; CDR3 DNA: TGTGCCAGCAGCTTGGCTAGCGGGAGTGGATATACGCAGTATTTT; CDR3 protein: CASSLASGSGYTQYF
V gene: TRBV6-2/TRBV6-3; clone size: .; J gene: TRBJ1-1; D gene: .; CDR3 DNA: TGTGCCAGCAAGGACAGCAACACTGAAGCTTTCTTT; CDR3 protein: CASKDSNTEAFF
V gene: TRBV28; clone size: .; J gene: TRBJ1-5; D gene: .; CDR3 DNA: TGTGCCAGCAAGAAGGCGGGTCAGGGAGCGCAGCCCCAGCATTTT; CDR3 protein: CASKKAGQGAQPQHF
V gene: TRBV3-1; clone size: many; J gene: TRBJ2-7; D gene: .; CDR3 DNA: TGTGCCAGCAGCCAACGGGGCGAGCAGTACTTC; CDR3 protein: CASSQRGEQYF
V gene: TRBV24-1; clone size: .; J gene: TRBJ2-5; D gene: .; CDR3 DNA: TGTGCCACCAGTGATTTGAGGCGAGGAGAGACCCAGTACTTC; CDR3 protein: CATSDLRRGETQYF
V gene: TRBV28; clone size: many; J gene: TRBJ2-7; D gene: TRBD2; CDR3 DNA: TGTGCCAGCAGTATCACTTTGCTAGCGGGGAGCCACTACGAGCAGTACTTC; CDR3 protein: CASSITLLAGSHYEQYF
V gene: TRBV3-1; clone size: .; J gene: TRBJ1-3; D gene: .; CDR3 DNA: TGTGCCAGCAGCCAAGCTTGGATTCACTCTGGAAACACCATATATTTT; CDR3 protein: CASSQAWIHSGNTIYF
V gene: TRBV28; clone size: many; J gene: TRBJ1-1; D gene: TRBD1; CDR3 DNA: TGTGCCAGCAGTTTAGGGGGACAGGTGAACACTGAAGCTTTCTTT; CDR3 protein: CASSLGGQVNTEAFF
V gene: TRBV28; clone size: .; J gene: TRBJ1-5; D gene: .; CDR3 DNA: TGTGCCAGCAGTTTGAGGGGGGGATTCAATCAGCCCCAGCATTTT; CDR3 protein: CASSLRGGFNQPQHF
V gene: TRBV28; clone size: many; J gene: TRBJ2-1; D gene: TRBD2; CDR3 DNA: TGTGCCAGCAGTTTATTCTCAGCGGGAGCCCACAATGAGCAGTTCTTC; CDR3 protein: CASSLFSAGAHNEQFF
V gene: TRBV7-2; clone size: .; J gene: TRBJ2-7; D gene: .; CDR3 DNA: TGTGCCAGCAGCGGTGGGACAATCGAGCAGTACTTC; CDR3 protein: CASSGGTIEQYF
V gene: TRBV6-5; clone size: many; J gene: TRBJ1-2; D gene: TRBD1; CDR3 DNA: TGTGCCAGCAGTTACCTGACAGGGGGTGATGGCTACACCTTC; CDR3 protein: CASSYLTGGDGYTF
V gene: TRBV29-1; clone size: few; J gene: TRBJ1-5; D gene: .; CDR3 DNA: TGCAGCGTTATCCAGGGGCCAGGTCAGCCCCAGCATTTT; CDR3 protein: CSVIQGPGQPQHF
V gene: TRBV6-1; clone size: .; J gene: TRBJ2-5; D gene: .; CDR3 DNA: TGTGCCAGCAGTGACCGATTGAAAGAGACCCAGTACTTC; CDR3 protein: CASSDRLKETQYF
V gene: TRBV18; clone size: many; J gene: TRBJ2-1; D gene: TRBD2; CDR3 DNA: TGTGCCAGCTCACCCACTAGCGGGAGGTTCGATGAGCAGTTCTTC; CDR3 protein: CASSPTSGRFDEQFF
V gene: TRBV27; clone size: many; J gene: TRBJ1-1; D gene: .; CDR3 DNA: TGTGCCAGCGGGGATACGAACACTGAAGCTTTCTTT; CDR3 protein: CASGDTNTEAFF
V gene: TRBV5-1; clone size: once; J gene: TRBJ2-2; D gene: TRBD2; CDR3 DNA: TGCGCCAGCAGCCCTGAACTAGCGGAGGCGAACACCGGGGAGCTGTTTTTT; CDR3 protein: CASSPELAEANTGELFF
V gene: TRBV24-1; clone size: .; J gene: TRBJ2-5; D gene: .; CDR3 DNA: TGTGCCACCAGTGACCGAACTACAGGGAGTGGTGAGACCCAGTACTTC; CDR3 protein: CATSDRTTGSGETQYF
V gene: TRBV5-1; clone size: many; J gene: TRBJ2-3; D gene: .; CDR3 DNA: TGCGCCAGCAGCTTGGAGGAAGGCACAGATACGCAGTATTTT; CDR3 protein: CASSLEEGTDTQYF
V gene: TRBV6-1; clone size: few; J gene: TRBJ2-7; D gene: TRBD2; CDR3 DNA: TGTGCCAGCAGCCCCGGGACTAGAGGGTACGAGCAGTACTTC; CDR3 protein: CASSPGTRGYEQYF
V gene: TRBV9; clone size: .; J gene: TRBJ2-5; D gene: TRBD2; CDR3 DNA: TGTGCCAGCAGCGCCGGGACTAGCGGGATGGGGGAGACCCAGTACTTC; CDR3 protein: CASSAGTSGMGETQYF
V gene: TRBV7-3; clone size: .; J gene: TRBJ1-1; D gene: TRBD1; CDR3 DNA: TGTGCCAGCAGCCCCCGGGGGGGGGGACAGGGACAGAACACTGAAGCTTTCTTT; CDR3 protein: CASSPRGGGQGQNTEAFF
V gene: TRBV2; clone size: many; J gene: TRBJ2-7; D gene: .; CDR3 DNA: TGTGCCAGCAGTCTCTATCGCGGACCCTCCTACGAGCAGTACTTC; CDR3 protein: CASSLYRGPSYEQYF
V gene: TRBV11-1; clone size: many; J gene: TRBJ2-7; D gene: .; CDR3 DNA: TGTGCCAGCAGCTTACCGTCCTACGAGCAGTACTTC; CDR3 protein: CASSLPSYEQYF
V gene: TRBV12-3/TRBV12-4; clone size: many; J gene: TRBJ2-7; D gene: TRBD1; CDR3 DNA: TGTGCCAGCAGTTACAACAGGGGCTCCTACGAGCAGTACTTC; CDR3 protein: CASSYNRGSYEQYF
V gene: TRBV14; clone size: few; J gene: TRBJ2-7; D gene: .; CDR3 DNA: TGTGCCAGCAGCCAAGATCTAGGACAATTCTACGAGCAGTACTTC; CDR3 protein: CASSQDLGQFYEQYF
V gene: TRBV11-1; clone size: few; J gene: TRBJ2-1; D gene: .; CDR3 DNA: TGTGCCAGCAGCCCGCTAGGCGAGGTTCGGTTCTTC; CDR3 protein: CASSPLGEVRFF
V gene: TRBV28; clone size: .; J gene: TRBJ2-6; D gene: TRBD1; CDR3 DNA: TGTGCCAGCAGTCCATCGACAGGGGCTGGGGCCAACGTCCTGACTTTC; CDR3 protein: CASSPSTGAGANVLTF
V gene: TRBV30; clone size: many; J gene: TRBJ1-1; D gene: .; CDR3 DNA: TGTGCCTGGAGTTGGGGGGCGAACACTGAAGCTTTCTTT; CDR3 protein: CAWSWGANTEAFF
V gene: TRBV10-3; clone size: .; J gene: TRBJ2-5; D gene: .; CDR3 DNA: TGTGCCATCAGTGAGTCTACGGGAGTAGAGACCCAGTACTTC; CDR3 protein: CAISESTGVETQYF
V gene: TRBV28; clone size: .; J gene: TRBJ2-2; D gene: .; CDR3 DNA: TGTGCCAGCAGTTTAGATACCGGGACTTCGGGGGAGCTGTTTTTT; CDR3 protein: CASSLDTGTSGELFF
V gene: TRBV30; clone size: .; J gene: TRBJ1-2; D gene: .; CDR3 DNA: TGTGCCTGCCAAGCCAGGGTAGGGGTCTATGGCTACACCTTC; CDR3 protein: CACQARVGVYGYTF
V gene: TRBV7-6; clone size: .; J gene: TRBJ2-7; D gene: .; CDR3 DNA: TGTGCCAGCAGCTTAGCGACCCTAGGAGAGCAGTACTTC; CDR3 protein: CASSLATLGEQYF